The entry that follows covers one T cell receptor beta chain sequence. The data originate from a study of control samples from healthy donors and cancer patients. V shed 3 bases and J 6 bases; nucleotides not matched to a gene: 2. Germline V gene data show CDR1 as SGHTA and CDR2 as FQGNSA. The CDR3 is 13 residues long. Clones were read by immunoSEQ multiplex PCR, and TCRdb kept only the in-frame ones, dropping some. This table holds some 120,000 clones, 85% to 95% found once. The chain employs TRBV7-2 and TRBJ2-1, with 7 bases matching TRBD1. Specimen: blood. The receptor comes from a young man in good health. This CDR3 is CASSFRQGNEQFF. The CDR3 coding sequence is TGTGCCAGCAGCTTTCGACAGGGCAATGAGCAGTTCTTC.